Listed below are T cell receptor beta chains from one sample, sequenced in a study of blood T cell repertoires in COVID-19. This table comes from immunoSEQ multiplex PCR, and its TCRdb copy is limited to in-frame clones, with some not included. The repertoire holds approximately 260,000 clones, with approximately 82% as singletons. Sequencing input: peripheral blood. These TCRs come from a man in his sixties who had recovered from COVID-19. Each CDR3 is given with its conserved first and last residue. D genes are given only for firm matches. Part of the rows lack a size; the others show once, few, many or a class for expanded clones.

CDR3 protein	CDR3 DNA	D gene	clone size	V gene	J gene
CASRPPRERENLFNEQFF	TGTGCAAGTCGCCCCCCCCGTGAGAGGGAGAACCTATTCAATGAGCAGTTCTTC	NA	NA	TRBV12-2	TRBJ2-1
CSVEASYGYTF	TGCAGCGTCGAAGCCTCCTATGGCTACACCTTC	NA	NA	TRBV29-1	TRBJ1-2
CASSLAAGQGENEQYF	TGTGCCAGCAGCTTAGCGGCCGGACAGGGGGAGAACGAGCAGTACTTC	TRBD1	NA	TRBV7-9	TRBJ2-7
CASSVGQVAEAFF	TGTGCCAGCAGTGTTGGGCAGGTCGCTGAAGCTTTCTTT	NA	NA	TRBV2	TRBJ1-1
CASSPTGLAALLSYEQYF	TGTGCCAGCAGCCCGACGGGACTAGCGGCCCTACTGTCCTACGAGCAGTACTTC	TRBD2	NA	TRBV2	TRBJ2-7
CASSTGTSGRRLYNEQFF	TGTGCCAGCAGCACCGGGACTAGCGGGAGAAGGTTGTACAATGAGCAGTTCTTC	TRBD2	NA	TRBV11-2	TRBJ2-1
CASSPTLGTQDLFF	TGTGCCAGCTCACCCACTTTAGGGACACAAGATCTGTTCTTC	NA	NA	TRBV18	TRBJ2-1
CASSRGRRSHTQYF	TGTGCCAGCAGCCGAGGGCGGAGGAGCCATACGCAGTATTTT	NA	once	TRBV6-5	TRBJ2-3
CSSNGGTGVDTQYF	TGCAGCTCGAATGGCGGGACAGGGGTTGATACGCAGTATTTT	TRBD1	NA	TRBV29-1	TRBJ2-3
CASSPRTGGIGQYF	TGTGCCAGCAGTCCTAGGACAGGGGGCATTGGGCAGTACTTC	TRBD1	NA	TRBV25-1	TRBJ2-7
CASSSRLTSGSIQYF	TGTGCCAGCAGCTCCAGGTTGACTAGCGGGAGTATTCAGTACTTC	TRBD2	NA	TRBV11-2	TRBJ2-4
CASSDGTGGYEQYF	TGTGCCAGCAGTGACGGGACAGGGGGATACGAGCAGTACTTC	TRBD1	NA	TRBV2	TRBJ2-7
CASSLDYMAGYTF	TGTGCCAGCAGCTTAGACTATATGGCCGGCTACACCTTC	NA	NA	TRBV7-3	TRBJ1-2
CASSYSTRGYAEQYF	TGTGCCAGCAGTTACTCGACTCGGGGATACGCCGAGCAGTACTTC	NA	once	TRBV6-5	TRBJ2-7